A single T cell receptor (beta chain) is shown here with its context. Methods used by the authors: Amplifying reference gene primers gave estimates of nucleated cell counts. Libraries were prepared by immunoSEQ multiplex PCR; TCRdb keeps only in-frame clonotypes and omits some of them. Clonal size and the V and J genes are those of that table, whereas D and trimming came from the DNA. The profile shows around 99,000 clones, roughly 80% of them singletons. The germline V and J ends were trimmed by 2 bases and 7 bases, with 8 bases remaining between them. The germline V gene has CDR1 SGHVS and CDR2 FQNEAQ. CDR3 length: 13 amino acids. The data are from a study of blood T cell repertoires in COVID-19. Overall study context: Researchers got acute and convalescent COVID-19 samples from the United States, Italy and Spain. PBMCs, B-cell-depleted T cells, or T cells were the source of the cDNA or gDNA that made up the material.

The rearrangement uses TRBV7-8 and TRBJ1-4; D unclear. The sample consisted of peripheral blood. This TCR was sampled from a human donor in a cohort sampled during active or convalescent COVID-19. The CDR3 region has the DNA TGTGCCAGCAGCTTACGGGTTGGTGAAAAACTGTTTTTT. Its translation: CASSLRVGEKLFF.